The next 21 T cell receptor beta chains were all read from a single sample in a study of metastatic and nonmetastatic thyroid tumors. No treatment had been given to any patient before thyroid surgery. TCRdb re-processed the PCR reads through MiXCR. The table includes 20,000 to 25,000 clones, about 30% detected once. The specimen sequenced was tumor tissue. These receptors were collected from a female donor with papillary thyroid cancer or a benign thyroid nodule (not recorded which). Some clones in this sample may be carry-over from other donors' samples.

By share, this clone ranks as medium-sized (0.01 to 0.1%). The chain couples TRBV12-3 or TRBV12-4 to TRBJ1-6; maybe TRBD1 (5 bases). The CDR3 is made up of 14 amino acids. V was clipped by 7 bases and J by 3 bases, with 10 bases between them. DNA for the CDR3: TGTGCCAGCAAAGGCAGGGACTATAATTCACCCCTCCACTTT. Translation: CASKGRDYNSPLHF.

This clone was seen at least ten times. The CDR3 region is CASSFNTMETQYF. Here the CDR3 DNA reads TGTGCCAGCAGCTTCAATACTATGGAGACCCAGTACTTC. The rearrangement uses TRBV11-2 and TRBJ2-5; unclear D gene. Trimming pared 3 bases from V and 5 bases from J, leaving 10 bases between. The CDR3 is made up of 13 amino acids. Germline V gene sequence: CDR1 SGHAT, CDR2 FQNNGV.

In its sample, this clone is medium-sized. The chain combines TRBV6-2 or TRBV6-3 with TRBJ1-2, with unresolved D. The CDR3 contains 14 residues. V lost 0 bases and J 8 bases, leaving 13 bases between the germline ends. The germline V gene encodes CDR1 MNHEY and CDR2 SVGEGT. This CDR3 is CASSYSGSQRGYTF. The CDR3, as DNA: TGTGCCAGCAGTTACTCGGGCTCGCAGAGGGGCTACACCTTC.

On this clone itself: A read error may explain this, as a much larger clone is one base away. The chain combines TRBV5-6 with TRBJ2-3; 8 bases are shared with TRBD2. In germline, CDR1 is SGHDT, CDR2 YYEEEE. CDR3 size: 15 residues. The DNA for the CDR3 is TGTGCCAGCAGCTTGGCGGGGGGGCTGGCAGATAAGCAGTATTTT. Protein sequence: CASSLAGGLADKQYF.

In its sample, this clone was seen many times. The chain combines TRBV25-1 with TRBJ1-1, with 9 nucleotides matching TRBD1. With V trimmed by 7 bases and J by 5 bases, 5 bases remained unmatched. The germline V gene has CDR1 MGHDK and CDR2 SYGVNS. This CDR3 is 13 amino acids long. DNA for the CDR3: TGTGCCAGCAACACAGGGGGCCTGACTGAAGCTTTCTTT. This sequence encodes CASNTGGLTEAFF.

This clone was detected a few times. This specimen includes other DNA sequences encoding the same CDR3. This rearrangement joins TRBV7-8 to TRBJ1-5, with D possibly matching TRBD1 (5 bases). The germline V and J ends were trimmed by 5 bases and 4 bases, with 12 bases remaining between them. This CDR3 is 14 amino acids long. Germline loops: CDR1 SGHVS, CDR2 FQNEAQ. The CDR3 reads CASSGRAGNQPQHF. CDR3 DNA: TGTGCCAGCAGCGGCAGGGCCGGTAATCAGCCCCAGCATTTT.

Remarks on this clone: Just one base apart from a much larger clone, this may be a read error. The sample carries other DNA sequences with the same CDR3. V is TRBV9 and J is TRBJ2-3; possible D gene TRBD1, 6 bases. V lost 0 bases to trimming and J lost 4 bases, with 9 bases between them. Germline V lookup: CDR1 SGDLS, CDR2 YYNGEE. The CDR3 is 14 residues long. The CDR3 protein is CASSVGPGADTQYF. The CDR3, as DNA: TGTGCCAGCAGCGTAGGCCCAGGGGCAGATACGCAGTATTTT.

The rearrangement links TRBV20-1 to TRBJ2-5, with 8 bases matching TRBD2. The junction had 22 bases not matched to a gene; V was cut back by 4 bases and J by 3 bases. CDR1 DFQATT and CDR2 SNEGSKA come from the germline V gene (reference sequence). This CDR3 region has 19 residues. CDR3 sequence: CSAIARLAGMYFREETQYF. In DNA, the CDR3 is TGCAGTGCTATCGCTAGGCTAGCGGGTATGTACTTCCGAGAAGAGACCCAGTACTTC.

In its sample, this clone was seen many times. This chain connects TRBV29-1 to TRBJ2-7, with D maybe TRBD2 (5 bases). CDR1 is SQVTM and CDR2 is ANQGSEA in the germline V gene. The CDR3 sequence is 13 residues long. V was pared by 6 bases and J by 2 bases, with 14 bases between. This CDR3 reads CSVGVGNTYEQYF. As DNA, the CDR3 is TGCAGCGTCGGGGTGGGGAACACCTACGAGCAGTACTTC.

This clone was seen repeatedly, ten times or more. The CDR3 spells CSARDKGLAGGLPPETQYF. As DNA, the CDR3 is TGCAGTGCTAGAGATAAAGGACTAGCGGGGGGACTTCCTCCTGAGACCCAGTACTTC. The chain links TRBV20-1 to TRBJ2-5; 14 nucleotides align to TRBD2. The CDR3 sequence is 19 residues long. V shed 0 bases, J shed 5 bases, and the junction held 14 bases outside the gene matches. Germline CDR1 reads DFQATT; CDR2 reads SNEGSKA (reference sequence).

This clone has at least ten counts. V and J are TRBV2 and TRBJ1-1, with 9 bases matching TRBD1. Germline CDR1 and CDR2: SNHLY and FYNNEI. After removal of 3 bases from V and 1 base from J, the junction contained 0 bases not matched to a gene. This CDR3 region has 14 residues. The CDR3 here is CASSEDRGNTEAFF. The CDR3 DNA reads TGTGCCAGCAGTGAGGACAGGGGGAACACTGAAGCTTTCTTT.

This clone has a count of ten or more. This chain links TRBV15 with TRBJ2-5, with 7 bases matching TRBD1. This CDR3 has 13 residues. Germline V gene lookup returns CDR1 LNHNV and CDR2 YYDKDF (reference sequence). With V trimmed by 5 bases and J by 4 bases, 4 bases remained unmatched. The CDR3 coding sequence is TGTGCCACCAGCGAGACAGGGAGAGAGACCCAGTACTTC. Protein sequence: CATSETGRETQYF.

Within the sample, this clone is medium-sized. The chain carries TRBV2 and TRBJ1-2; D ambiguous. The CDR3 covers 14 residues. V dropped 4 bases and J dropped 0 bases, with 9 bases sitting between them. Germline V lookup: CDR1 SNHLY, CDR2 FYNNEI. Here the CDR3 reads CASSGDSTNYGYTF. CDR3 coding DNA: TGTGCCAGCAGTGGGGATAGCACTAACTATGGCTACACCTTC.

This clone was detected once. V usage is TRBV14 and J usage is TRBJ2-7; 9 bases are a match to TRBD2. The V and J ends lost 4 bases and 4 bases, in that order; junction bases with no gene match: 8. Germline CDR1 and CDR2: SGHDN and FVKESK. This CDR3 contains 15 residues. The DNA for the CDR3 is TGTGCCAGCAGCCCCTTATCCGCGGGAGGGTACGAGCAGTACTTC. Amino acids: CASSPLSAGGYEQYF.

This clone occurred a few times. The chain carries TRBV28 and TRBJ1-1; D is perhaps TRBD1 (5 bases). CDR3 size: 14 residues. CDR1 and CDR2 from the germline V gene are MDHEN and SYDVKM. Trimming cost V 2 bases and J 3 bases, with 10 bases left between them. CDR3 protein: CASSLVQGDTEAFF. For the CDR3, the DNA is TGTGCCAGCAGTTTAGTCCAGGGCGACACTGAAGCTTTCTTT.

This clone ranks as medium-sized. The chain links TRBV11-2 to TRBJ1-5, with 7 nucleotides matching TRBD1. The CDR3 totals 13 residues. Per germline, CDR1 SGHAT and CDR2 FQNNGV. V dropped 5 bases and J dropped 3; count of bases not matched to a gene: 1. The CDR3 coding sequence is TGTGCCAGCAGCCAGGGGGTCAATCAGCCCCAGCATTTT. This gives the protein CASSQGVNQPQHF.

The CDR3 DNA follows: TGTGCCAGCAGCCCGGCGGGGGGGAACCAAGAGACCCAGTACTTC. It is translated as CASSPAGGNQETQYF. The chain recombines TRBV7-9 with TRBJ2-5, with 9 bases lining up with TRBD2. Germline V CDR1 and CDR2: SEHNR, FQNEAQ (reference sequence). The CDR3 spans 15 residues. Trimming at V came to 5 bases and at J to 0 bases, leaving 4 bases not matched to a gene.

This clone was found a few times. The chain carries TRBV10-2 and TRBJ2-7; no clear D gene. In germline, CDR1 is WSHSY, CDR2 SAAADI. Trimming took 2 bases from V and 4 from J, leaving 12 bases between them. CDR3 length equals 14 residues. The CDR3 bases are TGCGCCAGCAGTGAGGATCGCAGAGTTTACGAGCAGTACTTC. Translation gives CASSEDRRVYEQYF.

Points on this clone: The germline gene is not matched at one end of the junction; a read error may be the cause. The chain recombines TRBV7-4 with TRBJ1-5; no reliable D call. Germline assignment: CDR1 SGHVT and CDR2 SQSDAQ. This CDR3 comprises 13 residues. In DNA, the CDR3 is TGTGCCATCAGCGTAACAGATAATCAGCCCCAGCATTTT. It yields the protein CAISVTDNQPQHF.

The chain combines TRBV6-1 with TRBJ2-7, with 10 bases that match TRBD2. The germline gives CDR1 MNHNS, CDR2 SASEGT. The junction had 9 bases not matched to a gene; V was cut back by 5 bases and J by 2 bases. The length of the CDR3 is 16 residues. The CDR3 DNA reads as TGTGCCAGCAGTCGGACAACAGCGGGAGGGCCCTACGAGCAGTACTTC. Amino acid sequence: CASSRTTAGGPYEQYF.

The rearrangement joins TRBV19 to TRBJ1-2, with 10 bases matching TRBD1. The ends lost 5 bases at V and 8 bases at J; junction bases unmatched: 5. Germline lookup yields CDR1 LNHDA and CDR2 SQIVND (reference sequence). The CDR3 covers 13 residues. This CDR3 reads CASSPDRGVGYTF. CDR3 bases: TGTGCCAGTAGTCCGGACAGGGGGGTCGGCTACACCTTC.